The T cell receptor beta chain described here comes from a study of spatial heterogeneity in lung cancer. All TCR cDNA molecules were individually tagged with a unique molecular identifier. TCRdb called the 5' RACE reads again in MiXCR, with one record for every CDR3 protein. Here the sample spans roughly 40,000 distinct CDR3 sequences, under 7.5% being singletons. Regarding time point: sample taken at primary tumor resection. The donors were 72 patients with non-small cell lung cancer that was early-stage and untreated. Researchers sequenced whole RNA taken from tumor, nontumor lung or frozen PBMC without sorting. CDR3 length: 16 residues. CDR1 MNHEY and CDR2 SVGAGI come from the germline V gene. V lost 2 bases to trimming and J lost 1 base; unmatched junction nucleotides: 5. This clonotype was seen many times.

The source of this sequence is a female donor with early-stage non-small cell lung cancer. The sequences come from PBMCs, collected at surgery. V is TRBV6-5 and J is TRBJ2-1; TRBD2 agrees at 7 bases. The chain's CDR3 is CASSYVYGGSYNEQFF. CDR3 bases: TGTGCCAGCAGTTACGTCTACGGGGGGTCCTACAATGAGCAGTTCTTC.